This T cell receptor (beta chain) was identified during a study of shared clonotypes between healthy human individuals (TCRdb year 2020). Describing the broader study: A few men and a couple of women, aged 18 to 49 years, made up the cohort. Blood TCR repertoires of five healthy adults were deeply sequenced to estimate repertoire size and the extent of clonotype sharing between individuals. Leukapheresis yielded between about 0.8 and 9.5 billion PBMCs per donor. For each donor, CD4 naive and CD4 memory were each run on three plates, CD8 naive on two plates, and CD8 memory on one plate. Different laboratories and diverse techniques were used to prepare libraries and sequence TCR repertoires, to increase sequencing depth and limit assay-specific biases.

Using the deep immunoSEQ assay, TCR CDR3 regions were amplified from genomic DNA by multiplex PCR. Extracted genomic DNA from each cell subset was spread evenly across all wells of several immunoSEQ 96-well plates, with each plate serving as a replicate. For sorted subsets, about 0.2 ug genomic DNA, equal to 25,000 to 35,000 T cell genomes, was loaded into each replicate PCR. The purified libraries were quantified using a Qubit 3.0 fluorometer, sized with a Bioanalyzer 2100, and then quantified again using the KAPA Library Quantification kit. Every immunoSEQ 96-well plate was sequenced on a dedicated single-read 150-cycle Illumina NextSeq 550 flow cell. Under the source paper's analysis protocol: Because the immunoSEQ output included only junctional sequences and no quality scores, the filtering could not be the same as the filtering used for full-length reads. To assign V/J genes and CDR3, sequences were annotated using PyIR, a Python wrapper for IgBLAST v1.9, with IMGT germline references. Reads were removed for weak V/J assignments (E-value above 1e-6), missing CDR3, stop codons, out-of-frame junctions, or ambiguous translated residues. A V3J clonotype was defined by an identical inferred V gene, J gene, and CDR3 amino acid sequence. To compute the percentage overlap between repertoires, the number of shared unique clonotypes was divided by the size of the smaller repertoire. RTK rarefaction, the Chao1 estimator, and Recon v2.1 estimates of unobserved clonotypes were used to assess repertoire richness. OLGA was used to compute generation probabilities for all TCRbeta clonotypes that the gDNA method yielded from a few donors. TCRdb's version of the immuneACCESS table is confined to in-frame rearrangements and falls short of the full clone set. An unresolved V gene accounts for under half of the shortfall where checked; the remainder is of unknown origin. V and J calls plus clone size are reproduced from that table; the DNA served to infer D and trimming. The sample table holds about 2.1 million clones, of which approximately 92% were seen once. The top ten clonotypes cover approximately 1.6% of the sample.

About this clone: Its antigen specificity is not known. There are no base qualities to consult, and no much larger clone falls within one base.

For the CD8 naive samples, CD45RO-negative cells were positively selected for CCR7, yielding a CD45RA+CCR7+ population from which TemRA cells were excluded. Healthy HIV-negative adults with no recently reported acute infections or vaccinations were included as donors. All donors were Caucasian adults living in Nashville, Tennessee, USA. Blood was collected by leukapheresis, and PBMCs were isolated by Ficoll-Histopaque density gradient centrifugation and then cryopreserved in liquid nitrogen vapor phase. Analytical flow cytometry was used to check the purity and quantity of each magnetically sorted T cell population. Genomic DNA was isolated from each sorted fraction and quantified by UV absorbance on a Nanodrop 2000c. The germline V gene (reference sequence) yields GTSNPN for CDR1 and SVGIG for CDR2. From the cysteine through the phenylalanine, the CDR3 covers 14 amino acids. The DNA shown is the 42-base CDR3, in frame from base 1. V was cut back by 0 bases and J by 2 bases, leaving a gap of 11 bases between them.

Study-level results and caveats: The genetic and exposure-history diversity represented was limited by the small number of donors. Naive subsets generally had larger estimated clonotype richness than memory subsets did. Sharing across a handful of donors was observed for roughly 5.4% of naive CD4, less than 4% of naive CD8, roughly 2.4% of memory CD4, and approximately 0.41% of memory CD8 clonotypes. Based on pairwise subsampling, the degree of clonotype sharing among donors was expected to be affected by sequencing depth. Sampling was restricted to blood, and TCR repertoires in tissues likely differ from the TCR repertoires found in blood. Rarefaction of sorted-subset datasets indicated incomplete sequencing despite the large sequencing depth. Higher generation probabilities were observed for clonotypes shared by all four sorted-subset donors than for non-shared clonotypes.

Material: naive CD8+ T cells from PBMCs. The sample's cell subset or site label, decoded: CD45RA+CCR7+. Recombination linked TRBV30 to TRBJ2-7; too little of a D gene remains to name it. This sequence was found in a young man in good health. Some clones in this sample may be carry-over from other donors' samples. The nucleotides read TGTGCCTGGAGTGTTGTGGGCTACACCTACGAGCAGTACTTC. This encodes CAWSVVGYTYEQYF.